Following are 26 T cell receptor beta chains from one sample sequenced in a study of beta chain features in type 1 diabetes. Every bit of the isolated RNA underwent reverse transcription, so sequencing read expressed TCRB transcripts. Sequenced by immunoSEQ multiplex PCR; TCRdb stores in-frame clones only, minus some. The sample records 400,000 or so clones, about 12% being singletons. Study-wide results and limits: Researchers report that Type 1 diabetes patients had moderately but significantly shorter TCRB CDR3s across all four CD4+ subsets.

For these receptors, no antigen is known. The material sequenced was naive CD4+ T cells from blood. The receptors come from a woman between 18 and 30 years old with type 1 diabetes.

Only a few counts were recorded for this clone. The V call is TRBV27, the J call TRBJ1-5, with no clear D. Per germline, CDR1 MNHEY and CDR2 SMNVEV (reference sequence). The length of the CDR3 is 13 residues. V lost 5 bases and J 6 bases, leaving 11 bases between the germline ends. DNA for the CDR3: TGTGCCAGCAGTGATCAAAGAGGTCAGCCCCAGCATTTT. Translation: CASSDQRGQPQHF.

This clone was recorded a few times. This chain connects TRBV4-1 to TRBJ2-2; D call uncertain. Trimming took off 4 bases at V and 1 base at J, with 10 bases between the two ends. CDR1 and CDR2 from the germline V gene are MGHRA and YSYEKL. The CDR3 covers 15 residues. The DNA for the CDR3 is TGCGCCAGCAGCCTTAATACAGTGAACACCGGGGAGCTGTTTTTT. Protein: CASSLNTVNTGELFF.

The chain is built from TRBV29-1 and TRBJ2-7; 8 bases match TRBD1. V lost 6 bases and J lost 5; bases outside the gene matches: 6. The CDR3 totals 12 residues. Germline V CDR1 and CDR2: SQVTM, ANQGSEA. In nucleotides, the CDR3 is TGCAGCGTATTTGACAGGGGCCACGAGCAGTACTTC. It encodes CSVFDRGHEQYF.

A few counts support this clone. V gene TRBV7-9 combines with J gene TRBJ2-1, with 10 bases aligning to TRBD1. The J segment lost 6 bases and the V segment lost 5 bases, leaving 4 bases of the junction unmatched. CDR3 length: 14 amino acids. Germline V gives CDR1 SEHNR, CDR2 FQNEAQ (reference sequence). The CDR3 loop is CASSDDRGPNEQFF. The CDR3 DNA reads as TGTGCCAGCAGCGATGACAGGGGGCCCAATGAGCAGTTCTTC.

This chain connects TRBV7-2 to TRBJ1-2; no clear D gene. V lost 11 bases to trimming and J lost 1 base, with 14 bases between them. Germline assignment: CDR1 SGHTA and CDR2 FQGNSA. The CDR3 covers 13 residues. The CDR3 loop is CASTRDSNYGYTF. The DNA for the CDR3 is TGTGCCTCCACGAGGGATAGTAACTATGGCTACACCTTC.

The chain carries TRBV7-3 and TRBJ2-1, with D tentatively TRBD2 (5 bases). V was clipped by 5 bases and J by 6 bases, with 14 bases between them. The CDR3 runs to 14 residues. The germline gives CDR1 SGHTA, CDR2 FQGTGA. The CDR3 nucleotides are TGTGCCAGCAGCCCTGGGCTAGCCGGCAATGAGCAGTTCTTC. Its translation: CASSPGLAGNEQFF.

The gene calls are TRBV11-2 and TRBJ2-7; D remains unclear. CDR3 size: 11 residues. Germline loops: CDR1 SGHAT, CDR2 FQNNGV. V shed 7 bases and J shed 1 base, with 5 bases lying between them. The CDR3 reads CASTASYEQYF. CDR3 nucleotide sequence: TGTGCCAGCACAGCGTCCTACGAGCAGTACTTC.

The chain combines TRBV7-2 with TRBJ2-5; D perhaps matches TRBD2 (6 bases). Germline values: CDR1 SGHTA, CDR2 FQGNSA. The CDR3 runs to 16 residues. V shed 2 bases and J shed 4 bases, with 17 bases lying between them. DNA for the CDR3: TGTGCCAGCAGCTTAAGGCGGGGAAGTGTAGGAGAGACCCAGTACTTC. Amino acids: CASSLRRGSVGETQYF.

In DNA form, the CDR3 reads TGTGCCAGCAGCCGCGGGTTGAGTGAAAAACTGTTTTTT. Translation: CASSRGLSEKLFF. This chain uses TRBV28 with TRBJ1-4, with D hard to call. This CDR3 is built from 13 residues. Germline CDR1 and CDR2: MDHEN and SYDVKM. Trimming pared 6 bases from V and 7 bases from J, leaving 12 bases between.

There are a few counts of this clone. The J gene is TRBJ2-1, the V gene TRBV10-3; D is unclear. CDR3 length: 13 residues. Germline assignment: CDR1 ENHRY and CDR2 SYGVKD. V was clipped by 8 bases and J by 5 bases, with 13 bases between them. The CDR3 DNA reads as TGTGCCATCGCGGCAATCTCTAACAATGAGCAGTTCTTC. Translating it yields CAIAAISNNEQFF.

This clone turned up a few times. The V gene is TRBV14, the J gene TRBJ1-2, with a tentative D call TRBD1 (5 bases). The germline gives CDR1 SGHDN, CDR2 FVKESK. V was trimmed by 6 bases and J by 4 bases, leaving 12 bases between them. This CDR3 region has 13 residues. The CDR3 DNA reads TGTGCCAGCAGAGAGATCGACAGCTATGGCTACACCTTC. Translating it yields CASREIDSYGYTF.

This clone was seen a handful of times. This sequence joins TRBV10-3 and TRBJ1-6; D remains unclear. CDR1 is ENHRY and CDR2 is SYGVKD in the germline V gene. The CDR3 covers 12 residues. V gave up 7 bases and J gave up 7 bases, with 8 bases separating them. This chain's CDR3 is CAINEVNSPLHF. The CDR3 nucleotides are TGTGCCATCAACGAGGTCAATTCACCCCTCCACTTT.

The table lists this clone with a few counts. The chain employs TRBV11-1 and TRBJ2-2; D is possibly TRBD2 (6 bases). Trimming took off 5 bases at V and 3 bases at J, with 22 bases between the two ends. Germline assignment: CDR1 SGHAT and CDR2 FQDESV (reference sequence). This CDR3 has 18 residues. The CDR3 nucleotides are TGTGCCAGCAGCCGCTTACTTGGTCCGAGACTAGACACCGGGGAGCTGTTTTTT. It is translated as CASSRLLGPRLDTGELFF.

V and J are TRBV6-6 and TRBJ1-2, with 9 bases identical to TRBD1. Per the germline V gene, CDR1 is MNHNY and CDR2 is SVGAGI (reference sequence). The CDR3 sequence is 12 residues long. V lost 5 bases and J lost 6; bases outside the gene matches: 1. This chain's CDR3 is CASSNRGHGYTF. As DNA, the CDR3 is TGTGCCAGCAGTAACAGGGGGCATGGCTACACCTTC.

This clone was found a few times. This chain joins TRBV23-1 and TRBJ2-5; 7 bases agree with TRBD2. TRBV23-1 carries the ORF label, with uncertain function. With V trimmed by 2 bases and J by 5 bases, 5 bases remained unmatched. The CDR3 spans 14 residues. CDR3: CASSQRGEGETQYF. In DNA form, the CDR3 reads TGCGCCAGCAGTCAACGAGGGGAGGGGGAGACCCAGTACTTC.

This clone was seen only a few times. The rearrangement joins TRBV10-3 to TRBJ1-1; D may be TRBD1 (5 bases). Deletions cut 5 bases from V and 3 bases from J, with 13 bases between. The germline gives CDR1 ENHRY, CDR2 SYGVKD. This CDR3 spans 14 amino acids. CDR3 DNA sequence: TGTGCCATCAGTTACAGGATGGTAGACACTGAAGCTTTCTTT. Translated, it gives CAISYRMVDTEAFF.

This chain joins TRBV30 and TRBJ2-1; 10 nucleotides match TRBD2. The CDR3 consists of 15 residues. Germline CDR1 reads GTSNPN; CDR2 reads SVGIG (reference sequence). Germline trimming cut 6 bases from V and 0 bases from J; bases unmatched to any gene: 5. CDR3 region: CACLASGSSYNEQFF. The CDR3 nucleotides read TGTGCCTGCCTCGCTAGCGGGAGCTCCTACAATGAGCAGTTCTTC.

This clone was seen only a few times. The chain combines TRBV9 with TRBJ2-4; D ambiguous. CDR3 length equals 18 residues. CDR1 and CDR2 from the germline V gene are SGDLS and YYNGEE. Trimming removed 0 bases at V and 0 bases at J, with 16 bases between. The CDR3 DNA reads TGTGCCAGCAGCGTAGAAGTAGACACCGAGTTAGCCAAAAACATTCAGTACTTC. Protein product: CASSVEVDTELAKNIQYF.

This clone was observed a handful of times. V is TRBV19 and J is TRBJ1-6, with 9 bases fitting TRBD1. The V gene's germline CDR1 is LNHDA and CDR2 SQIVND (reference sequence). There are 15 residues in the CDR3. Germline trimming cut 4 bases from V and 7 bases from J; bases unmatched to any gene: 5. The CDR3 reads CASSTTGGGNSPLHF. The CDR3 DNA reads as TGTGCCAGTAGTACCACAGGGGGCGGCAATTCACCCCTCCACTTT.

This sequence joins TRBV4-3 and TRBJ2-7, with D tentatively TRBD1 (6 bases). The length of the CDR3 is 17 residues. The V gene's germline CDR1 is LGHNA and CDR2 YSLEER. Trimming removed 0 bases from V and 5 bases from J, with 20 bases in between. CDR3 in amino acids: CASSQEIQGWPPHEQYF. In nucleotides, the CDR3 is TGCGCCAGCAGCCAAGAGATACAGGGATGGCCGCCCCACGAGCAGTACTTC.

This chain links TRBV6-5 with TRBJ1-1; a weak D match, TRBD1 (6 bases). The CDR3 has 14 amino acids. CDR1 and CDR2 (germline): MNHEY, SVGAGI. V was clipped by 8 bases and J by 5 bases, with 18 bases between them. The chain's CDR3 is CASREGGGKTEAFF. The CDR3 DNA is TGTGCCAGCCGCGAAGGGGGAGGGAAGACTGAAGCTTTCTTT.

The J gene is TRBJ2-3, the V gene TRBV4-3, with a possible D match to TRBD1 (6 bases). The CDR3 consists of 16 residues. Trimming stripped 2 bases from V and 2 bases from J, with 14 bases between. Germline loops: CDR1 LGHNA, CDR2 YSLEER. DNA of the CDR3: TGCGCCAGCAGCCAACCGCCAGGGGAAGCCACAGATACGCAGTATTTT. Its translation: CASSQPPGEATDTQYF.

This clone showed up just a few times. The chain combines TRBV6-5 with TRBJ1-6; D call uncertain. The CDR3 is 14 amino acids. Trimming removed 0 bases from V and 8 bases from J, with 8 bases in between. CDR1 and CDR2 from the germline V gene are MNHEY and SVGAGI. Written as DNA, the CDR3 is TGTGCCAGCAGTTACTCTTTCGGGGATTCACCCCTCCACTTT. It specifies CASSYSFGDSPLHF.

This chain joins TRBV5-1 and TRBJ2-2; D gene uncertain. Trimming left V 5 bases short and J 7 bases short, with 9 bases between. Germline CDR1 and CDR2: SGHRS and YFSETQ. The CDR3 totals 12 residues. The CDR3 nucleotides read TGCGCCAGCAGTCCCCCCGGCGGGGAGCTGTTTTTT. Its protein product is CASSPPGGELFF.

The chain uses TRBV6-6 and TRBJ2-7; the D gene is possibly TRBD1 (8 bases). Germline values: CDR1 MNHNY, CDR2 SVGAGI (reference sequence). The CDR3 covers 13 residues. Deletions cut 5 bases from V and 3 bases from J, with 11 bases between. The CDR3 DNA is TGTGCCAGCAGTACAGGGGGGGGCTACGAGCAGTACTTC. This codes for CASSTGGGYEQYF.

The sample holds a few counts of this clone. The chain has TRBV4-3 and TRBJ1-2; D gene unclear. The CDR3 loop spans 13 amino acids. Germline values: CDR1 LGHNA, CDR2 YSLEER. Trimming cost V 1 base and J 5 bases, with 8 bases left between them. DNA of the CDR3: TGCGCCAGCAGCCAAGCGATTCAGTATGGCTACACCTTC. Its protein is CASSQAIQYGYTF.